This T cell receptor (beta chain) was captured in a study of blood T cell repertoires in COVID-19. Study background: PBMCs, B-cell-depleted T cells, or T cells were the source of the cDNA or gDNA that made up the material.

Per the original data handling: Using reference gene primer amplification, nucleated cell counts were estimated. The repertoire was sequenced with immunoSEQ multiplex PCR; TCRdb's copy has only in-frame clones and lacks some. The DNA gave D and trimming, while V, J and clone size come from that table. The table has 95,000 to 120,000 clones, 70% to 90% seen once. The ends lost 4 bases at V and 12 bases at J; junction bases unmatched: 11. This CDR3 region has 15 residues. Germline-derived CDR1 and CDR2 are LGHDT and YNNKEL (reference sequence). The source of this sequence is an older woman who had recovered from COVID-19. The gene calls are TRBV3-1 (or the pseudogene TRBV3-2) and TRBJ2-1, with 11 bases aligning to TRBD2. Sequencing was performed on peripheral blood. In DNA form, the CDR3 reads TGTGCCAGCAGCCGAGTCACTAGCGGGGGCCCTCGGCAGTTCTTC. Its protein product is CASSRVTSGGPRQFF.